The entry below describes one TCR beta chain. Antigen specificity is unknown. No DNA is shown, since the ends of the CDR3 on it are uncertain; the CDR3 is the one TCRdb lists. The data are from a study of CD8+CD57+ T cells in acquired aplastic anemia. Overall study: When averaged, DNA from sorted CD4+ and CD8+ cells came to 3 to 3.5 ug.

The CDR3 totals 16 residues, both ends included. Germline V gene sequence: CDR1 ENHRY, CDR2 SYGVKD. Genomic DNA templated the TCR beta VDJ and CDR3 profiling. TCRdb reanalysed the reads using MiXCR and keeps one entry per CDR3 protein. This sample has around 170,000 distinct CDR3 sequences, with less than 60% found just once. General study results and limits: Significant differences in CD8+ Simpson's diversity were not observed between patients and controls.

In patients chosen for sequencing, flow cytometry had shown CD8+CD57+ cell expansion. Every patient presented with severe acquired aplastic anemia. Among the patients, none had received any therapy at the time of blood sampling. Material for sequencing was sorted CD4+, CD8+, or CD8+CD57+ T cells (not recorded which) from PBMCs. The chain joins TRBV10-3 to TRBJ2-5; the DNA was not used to check the table's D call, TRBD1. The source is a human donor with aplastic anemia. Here the CDR3 reads CAICSARVGGQETQYF.